The source of this T cell receptor beta chain is a study of T cells in Graves' hyperthyroidism and ophthalmopathy. Researchers amplified the TCR beta CDR3 regions from RNA transcripts. Carried out on the TCR CDR3, a first-round RT-PCR used the HTBI primer set. MiXCR was run by TCRdb on the multiplex PCR reads, yielding one entry per CDR3 protein. The repertoire consists of hundreds of thousands of distinct CDR3 sequences, with about 35% occurring once and the leading ten covering around a third. On this clonotype itself: The final CDR3 position lacks the conserved phenylalanine or tryptophan, pointing to a likely read error.

The sequenced sample was blood. The receptor was derived from a middle-aged woman with Graves' hyperthyroidism.

The CDR3 spells CASSHNSGGNEKLFY. The CDR3 bases are TGTGCCAGCAGCCATAACTCGGGGGGGAATGAAAAACTGTTTTAT. The rearrangement joins TRBV7-2 to TRBJ1-4, with D maybe TRBD1 (5 bases). The CDR3 runs to 15 residues. V lost 5 bases to trimming and J lost 5 bases, with 15 bases between them. CDR1 is SGHTA, CDR2 FQGNSA, per germline.